The rows below give T cell receptor beta chains drawn from one sample of a study of T cell changes during pregnancy in multiple sclerosis. Using immunoSEQ multiplex PCR, the repertoire was profiled, and TCRdb retains in-frame clones only, with some absent. This table has around 56,000 clones, roughly nine tenths appearing once. The sample was CD4+ T cells from peripheral blood mononuclear cells, taken in the first trimester of pregnancy. The receptors stem from a female donor with multiple sclerosis, enrolled in a pregnancy study. Each CDR3 is given with its conserved first and last residue. The order of the fields is CDR3 DNA, CDR3 protein, clone size, J gene, D gene, V gene. D genes are given only for firm matches. The size field is filled for only some rows; it gives once, few, many or a size class.

TGTGCCAGCAGCTTAGGAACCGGGACAGAGAAGTACGAGCAGTACTTC	CASSLGTGTEKYEQYF	-	TRBJ2-7	TRBD1	TRBV11-3
TGTGCCAGCAGCTTAACAGCCTACGAGCAGTACTTC	CASSLTAYEQYF	-	TRBJ2-7	-	TRBV7-2
TGTGCCAGCAGCAGCGTCCGACGGTCCGGGTCCTACGAGCAGTACTTC	CASSSVRRSGSYEQYF	-	TRBJ2-7	-	TRBV21-1
TGCGCCAGCAATACAGGGTGGCGTTACTATGGCTACACCTTC	CASNTGWRYYGYTF	-	TRBJ1-2	-	TRBV5-1
TGTGCCAGCAGCACCTTGACAGGGCCCACCTTC	CASSTLTGPTF	-	TRBJ1-2	TRBD1	TRBV7-9
TGTGCCAGTACCACCCGGGACAGGGGGAACACAGATACGCAGTATTTT	CASTTRDRGNTDTQYF	-	TRBJ2-3	TRBD1	TRBV19
TGTGCCAGTAGGAACAGGGGGGCTACAGATACGCAGTATTTT	CASRNRGATDTQYF	once	TRBJ2-3	TRBD1	TRBV19
TGCAGCGTACGGGGTGCGAGCTCCTACAATGAGCAGTTCTTC	CSVRGASSYNEQFF	-	TRBJ2-1	-	TRBV29-1
TGTGCCAGTGGACAGGGAGAAGAAAAACTGTTTTTT	CASGQGEEKLFF	-	TRBJ1-4	TRBD1	TRBV9
TGTGCCAGCAGCCCACAGGGCTCTGGGGCCAACGTCCTGACTTTC	CASSPQGSGANVLTF	-	TRBJ2-6	-	TRBV7-9
TGTGCCAGTGCAGGGTCGTATGGCTACACCTTC	CASAGSYGYTF	-	TRBJ1-2	-	TRBV4-2
TGTGCCAGCAGCCGGGACAGGGGGCTAAGTGACACTGAAGCTTTCTTT	CASSRDRGLSDTEAFF	-	TRBJ1-1	TRBD1	TRBV7-9
TGTGCCAGCTCACTAGCTGCATCCTACGAGCAGTACTTC	CASSLAASYEQYF	-	TRBJ2-7	-	TRBV18
TGTGCCTGGACGGTAAAAGAGACCCAGTACTTC	CAWTVKETQYF	-	TRBJ2-5	-	TRBV30
TGTGCCAGCACAGGCGCAACTAACTATGGCTACACCTTC	CASTGATNYGYTF	-	TRBJ1-2	-	TRBV6-5
TGTGCCAGCAGCTTAGATCGTGCGGGCAGATCCTACAATGAGCAGTTCTTC	CASSLDRAGRSYNEQFF	-	TRBJ2-1	-	TRBV11-2
TGTGCCAGCAGACTTACTAGCGGGGGGTTCAATGAGCAGTTCTTC	CASRLTSGGFNEQFF	-	TRBJ2-1	TRBD2	TRBV6-5
TGTGCCAGCAGCCCCAACAGGGGGCAGACTGAAAAACTGTTTTTT	CASSPNRGQTEKLFF	-	TRBJ1-4	TRBD1	TRBV13
TGTGCCAGCAGCTCCAGGTGGTCCGTTGAAGCTTTCTTT	CASSSRWSVEAFF	-	TRBJ1-1	-	TRBV5-4
TGTGCCAGCTATGACAGGGGCCGTGACTACTCTGGAAACACCATATATTTT	CASYDRGRDYSGNTIYF	-	TRBJ1-3	TRBD1	TRBV18
TGTGCCAGCAGTGCACAAATATTATCCTACGAGCAGTACTTC	CASSAQILSYEQYF	-	TRBJ2-7	-	TRBV27
TGCAGCGGGTTAGCGGGGGGCACAGATACGCAGTATTTT	CSGLAGGTDTQYF	-	TRBJ2-3	TRBD2	TRBV29-1
TGTGCCAGCAGCCCGGTCCTAGCGGGAACCGGGGAGCTGTTTTTT	CASSPVLAGTGELFF	-	TRBJ2-2	TRBD2	TRBV7-2
TGTGCCAGCAGCCCCGAGACAGGGGGCGCGTATGGCTACACCTTC	CASSPETGGAYGYTF	-	TRBJ1-2	TRBD1	TRBV7-2
TGTGCCAGCAGCCCTCCTCTCCGGGACAGTTTCTCTGAAAAACTGTTTTTT	CASSPPLRDSFSEKLFF	-	TRBJ1-4	TRBD1	TRBV9
TGTGCCAGTAGTATCCGACAGAGATACGAGCAGTACTTC	CASSIRQRYEQYF	-	TRBJ2-7	-	TRBV19
TGCGCCAGCAGCTCCGGGGTTGACTATGGCTACACCTTC	CASSSGVDYGYTF	-	TRBJ1-2	-	TRBV5-1
TGTGCCAGCAGCGGAGACAGGGATGGCTACACCTTC	CASSGDRDGYTF	-	TRBJ1-2	TRBD1	TRBV9
TGTGCCAGTAGTATAGCCGGGGAAGAGACCCAGTACTTC	CASSIAGEETQYF	-	TRBJ2-5	-	TRBV19
TGTGCCAGCACCGGACGGGACAGGGTTTCACCCCTCCACTTT	CASTGRDRVSPLHF	-	TRBJ1-6	TRBD1	TRBV7-2
TGTGCCAGCAGTCCCCCCCAGGGTAACACTGAAGCTTTCTTT	CASSPPQGNTEAFF	-	TRBJ1-1	-	TRBV6-5
TGTGCCAGGACAGGGCCCCCCACAGATACGCAGTATTTT	CARTGPPTDTQYF	once	TRBJ2-3	-	TRBV21-1
TGTGCCAGCAGCCTCCTAGCCACGGTTTTCTCTGGGGCCAACGTCCTGACTTTC	CASSLLATVFSGANVLTF	-	TRBJ2-6	-	TRBV7-3
TGTGCCAGCAGCTTATCAGGGAATCAGCCCCAGCATTTT	CASSLSGNQPQHF	-	TRBJ1-5	-	TRBV7-8
TGTGCCAGCAGTGAAGTCGGGGTCTTCACAGATACGCAGTATTTT	CASSEVGVFTDTQYF	once	TRBJ2-3	-	TRBV2
TGTGCCAGCAGCTACGGGACAGGGTTCACCGGGGAGCTGTTTTTT	CASSYGTGFTGELFF	-	TRBJ2-2	TRBD1	TRBV7-2
TGTGCCAGCAGGGAGTCGGGACAGGGCTATGGCTACACCTTC	CASRESGQGYGYTF	few	TRBJ1-2	TRBD1	TRBV25-1
TGTGCCAGCAGTTCAGCCCCGGGACAGGGGAGGTCTGGAAACACCATATATTTT	CASSSAPGQGRSGNTIYF	-	TRBJ1-3	TRBD1	TRBV28
TGTGCCTGGAGTGTCACAGGGGGCTACGAGCAGTACTTC	CAWSVTGGYEQYF	-	TRBJ2-7	TRBD1	TRBV30
TGTGCCATCAGTGCTAGGACAGGGACTAACTATGGCTACACCTTC	CAISARTGTNYGYTF	few	TRBJ1-2	TRBD1	TRBV10-3
TGTGCCAGTAGTTCCCGCAGGACAGACGGGATCTCCTACGAGCAGTACTTC	CASSSRRTDGISYEQYF	-	TRBJ2-7	-	TRBV19
TGTGCCAGCAGTACCCGGGGCGGGAATGGCTACACCTTC	CASSTRGGNGYTF	-	TRBJ1-2	-	TRBV6-5
TGTGCCAGCAGCTTAGTAAGGGAGGCCTTAAATCAGCCCCAGCATTTT	CASSLVREALNQPQHF	-	TRBJ1-5	-	TRBV7-2
TGTGCCAGCAGCTCACAGGGGCGGACTGAAGCTTTCTTT	CASSSQGRTEAFF	-	TRBJ1-1	TRBD1	TRBV7-2
TGTGCCAGCAGCGCAGGACAGGCCAATCAGCCCCAGCATTTT	CASSAGQANQPQHF	-	TRBJ1-5	TRBD1	TRBV7-2
TGTGCCAGCAGCCCCCTAGGACGGGACACTGGCTACACCTTC	CASSPLGRDTGYTF	-	TRBJ1-2	-	TRBV9
TGTGCCTGGAGTGCTTCGGACAGTGAACAGCCCCAGCATTTT	CAWSASDSEQPQHF	few	TRBJ1-5	-	TRBV30
TGTGCCAGCTCACCAACAGATAGCAATCAGCCCCAGCATTTT	CASSPTDSNQPQHF	few	TRBJ1-5	-	TRBV18
TGTGCCTGGAGTGTACGTGGGTCAGGGACTTATAATTCACCCCTCCACTTT	CAWSVRGSGTYNSPLHF	once	TRBJ1-6	-	TRBV30
TGTGCCAGCTCACCCCAGGTTACGAACACTGAAGCTTTCTTT	CASSPQVTNTEAFF	-	TRBJ1-1	-	TRBV18
TGTGCCTGGAGTGTAAGCCTAGCGGGGGGAGATACGCAGTATTTT	CAWSVSLAGGDTQYF	-	TRBJ2-3	TRBD2	TRBV30
TGTGCCAGCAGCGTGCTGTCCGGACAGGGGGCGAGTCAAGAGACCCAGTACTTC	CASSVLSGQGASQETQYF	-	TRBJ2-5	TRBD1	TRBV9
TGCAGCCTAATGGGACTAGCGGGGGTTGGTGAGCAGTTCTTC	CSLMGLAGVGEQFF	-	TRBJ2-1	TRBD2	TRBV29-1
TGTGCCAGCAGCGTAGCCCCTAGCGGGGGGGATCGGAACACCGGGGAGCTGTTTTTT	CASSVAPSGGDRNTGELFF	once	TRBJ2-2	TRBD2	TRBV9
TGTGCCAGCAGCTTAGGTACGGTCATGAACACTGAAGCTTTCTTT	CASSLGTVMNTEAFF	-	TRBJ1-1	-	TRBV11-1
TGTGCCAGTAGGAGGGTCGGACACTATGGCTACACCTTC	CASRRVGHYGYTF	-	TRBJ1-2	-	TRBV19
TGCGCCAGCAGTTCGGGAGGGAACTTGGCCAAAAACATTCAGTACTTC	CASSSGGNLAKNIQYF	-	TRBJ2-4	TRBD2	TRBV5-1